These T cell receptor beta chains were read from a single sample in a study of CD8+ T cells in alopecia areata. The data were produced by immunoSEQ multiplex PCR, yet TCRdb's version contains in-frame clones alone and is incomplete. The data show some 180,000 clones, roughly 50% seen once. The specimen comprised CD8+ T cells sorted from blood, sampled at week 24, from a patient treated with tofacitinib. All receptors derive from a human donor with alopecia areata. CDR3s leave out the opening cysteine and the closing phenylalanine or tryptophan. Rows give clone size only sometimes, using once, few, many, or a class for an expanded clone.

v_call clone_size cdr3_aa
TRBV11-2 NA ASGGLPGEWTGELF
TRBV5-8 few ASSFLQARLESYEQY
TRBV29-1 NA SVEDGDYEQY
TRBV19 NA ASNASPGEGNQPQH
TRBV19 NA ASSIRSGNELF
TRBV11-2 NA ASSLTRGNEQF
TRBV4-3 NA ASSQGVGGDEQF
TRBV29-1 NA SVVWEGTYEQY
TRBV29-1 NA SVDWTGAREQF
TRBV5-6 once ASSSGTGEHIQY
TRBV29-1 NA SVEGLEVFGYT
TRBV5-6 NA ASTLGPMNTEAF
TRBV29-1 NA SVLRVSTDTQY
TRBV29-1 NA SVAVNTEAF
TRBV30 NA AWSVGGGEKLF
TRBV25-1 few ASRDRGQGAF
TRBV27 NA ASSLESSYNEQF
TRBV7-8 NA ASSLSYRVVNEQF
TRBV30 NA AWSPGAGSSYEQY
TRBV28 few ASSPLRRDRTSYEQY
TRBV13 NA ASSLGQNEQY
TRBV29-1 NA SVQGGRNTEAF
TRBV29-1 NA SVFGGGYDDYGYT
TRBV15 few ATSRQNQPQH
TRBV29-1 once STTGSRPGEAF
TRBV7-3 NA ASSETGGDTYNEQF
TRBV19 NA ASKLAAGSYNEQF
TRBV5-1 NA ASSPRSGDEQY
TRBV7-6 NA ASSHEQGLGATNEKLF
TRBV2 few ASTPDRADEQF
TRBV30 NA AWSVTETQY
TRBV27 NA ASSFRTSGNEQF
TRBV5-6 NA ASSAAVSEQY
TRBV14 once ASSQELGDTEAF
TRBV25-1 few ASRQGYTEAF
TRBV7-9 few ASSSLADTQY
TRBV11-2 NA ASSLGSGGAYEQY
TRBV15 NA ATSRSRGNTQY
TRBV7-9 NA ASSSTSGDEQF
TRBV6-1 NA ASSTGRNGYT